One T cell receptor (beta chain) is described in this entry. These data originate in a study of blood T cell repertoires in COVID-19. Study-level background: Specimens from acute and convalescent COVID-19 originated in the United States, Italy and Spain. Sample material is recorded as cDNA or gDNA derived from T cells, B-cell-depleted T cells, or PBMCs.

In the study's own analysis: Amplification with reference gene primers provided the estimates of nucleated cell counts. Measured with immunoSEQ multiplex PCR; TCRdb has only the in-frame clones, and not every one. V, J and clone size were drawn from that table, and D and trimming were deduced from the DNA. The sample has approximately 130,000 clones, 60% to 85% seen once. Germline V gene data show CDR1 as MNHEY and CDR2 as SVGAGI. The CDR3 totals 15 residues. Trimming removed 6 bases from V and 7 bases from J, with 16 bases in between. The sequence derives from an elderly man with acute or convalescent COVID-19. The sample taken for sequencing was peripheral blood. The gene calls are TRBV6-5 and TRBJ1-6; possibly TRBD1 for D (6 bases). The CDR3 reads CASSASDSVNSPLHF. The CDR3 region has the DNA TGTGCCAGCAGCGCCTCGGACAGTGTAAATTCACCCCTCCACTTT.